This TCR beta chain emerged from a study of beta chain features in type 1 diabetes. Study-level information: Summed over all samples, the examined sorted cells came to about 110 million. Overall study results and limits: Type 1 diabetes patients had TCRB CDR3s that were shorter (moderately but significantly so) in all four CD4+ subsets. Possible PCR preference for shorter templates applied equally to patients and controls.

This clone appeared a few times. The antigen remains unidentified. V shed 2 bases, J shed 6 bases, and the junction held 5 bases outside the gene matches. CDR1 and CDR2 (germline): ENHRY, SYGVKD. The CDR3 totals 15 residues. cDNA synthesis used the whole RNA isolate, giving expressed TCRB sequences. This table comes from immunoSEQ multiplex PCR, and its TCRdb copy is limited to in-frame clones, with some not included. The sample includes 240,000 or so clones, 14% of them seen just once. The chain recombines TRBV10-3 with TRBJ2-1; TRBD2 agrees at 9 bases. The sample consisted of naive CD4+ T cells from blood. The clonotype comes from a man younger than 45 with type 1 diabetes. CDR3 bases: TGTGCCATCAGTGAGCCGACTAGCGGTCCCAATGAGCAGTTCTTC. Translation gives CAISEPTSGPNEQFF.